A selection of T cell receptor beta chains follows, all from one sample in a study of T-cell memory formation after mild COVID-19. TCRdb independently ran MiXCR on the 5' RACE reads; one entry per CDR3 protein. The sample shows roughly 130,000 distinct CDR3 sequences, about 6% of them seen only once. The specimen sequenced was PBMCs or a T cell subset sorted from them (not recorded which). The receptors stem from an adult woman who had mild COVID-19 (a few samples of this study predate the infection). Cell type and time point are not known. Both conserved end residues are part of each CDR3. The order of the fields is D gene, V gene, clone size, J gene, CDR3 protein, CDR3 DNA. D genes are given only for firm matches. Only some rows state a clone size, as once, few, many or a class for expanded clones.

>TRBD2|TRBV7-3|-|TRBJ2-1
CASSLTAGGGVSHEQFF
TGTGCCAGCAGCTTGACAGCGGGAGGTGGGGTTAGTCATGAGCAGTTCTTC
>TRBD1|TRBV24-1|few|TRBJ2-3
CATSDHRQGYTDTQYF
TGTGCCACCAGTGATCATCGACAGGGGTACACAGATACGCAGTATTTT
>-|TRBV21-1|few|TRBJ1-2
CASSKGIGTGGASGYTF
TGTGCCAGCAGCAAAGGGATTGGGACAGGGGGCGCAAGTGGCTACACCTTC
>-|TRBV12-3/TRBV12-4|-|TRBJ1-2
CASSPGLGDGYTF
TGTGCCAGCAGTCCCGGCCTCGGGGATGGCTACACCTTC
>-|TRBV5-1|-|TRBJ2-2
CASSLEGGTGELFF
TGCGCCAGCAGCTTGGAGGGCGGCACCGGGGAGCTGTTTTTT
>TRBD2|TRBV5-1|few|TRBJ2-1
CASSTGTSGSGWKHEQFF
TGCGCCAGCAGCACAGGGACTAGCGGGAGCGGATGGAAGCATGAGCAGTTCTTC
>-|TRBV12-3/TRBV12-4|-|TRBJ1-3
CASSYNRDNSGNTIYF
TGTGCCAGCAGTTATAACCGGGACAACTCTGGAAACACCATATATTTT
>-|TRBV5-6|many|TRBJ2-3
CASSLATADTQYF
TGTGCCAGCAGCTTGGCTACCGCAGATACGCAGTATTTT
>-|TRBV7-2|many|TRBJ1-4
CASSRMRTTNEKLFF
TGTGCCAGCAGCCGTATGAGAACAACTAATGAAAAACTGTTTTTT
>-|TRBV5-1|-|TRBJ2-1
CASSLAGSGAYNEQFF
TGCGCCAGCAGCTTGGCCGGTTCCGGGGCCTACAATGAGCAGTTCTTC
>-|TRBV12-3/TRBV12-4|many|TRBJ2-7
CASSLPGIGSNEQYF
TGTGCCAGCAGTCTCCCCGGGATAGGGTCTAACGAGCAGTACTTC
>-|TRBV18|few|TRBJ2-3
CASSPSGSADTQYF
TGTGCCAGCTCACCTTCGGGAAGCGCAGATACGCAGTATTTT
>TRBD1|TRBV4-1|-|TRBJ1-2
CASSPGTGASRYWSYTF
TGCGCCAGCAGCCCCGGGACAGGGGCCTCTCGATATTGGAGCTACACCTTC
>-|TRBV7-6|many|TRBJ2-1
CASSPRGAEISYNEQFF
TGTGCCAGCAGCCCCCGGGGGGCCGAAATCTCCTACAATGAGCAGTTCTTC
>TRBD1|TRBV7-2|-|TRBJ1-1
CASSSTGGRLDAFF
TGTGCCAGCAGTTCCACAGGGGGTAGGCTTGACGCTTTCTTT
>-|TRBV5-1|few|TRBJ1-2
CASSVWAGDYGYTF
TGCGCCAGCAGTGTATGGGCCGGCGACTATGGCTACACCTTC
>TRBD2|TRBV6-5|-|TRBJ2-6
CASSGMTSGDLSGANVLTF
TGTGCCAGCAGTGGGATGACTAGCGGGGACCTCTCCGGGGCCAACGTCCTGACTTTC
>-|TRBV12-3/TRBV12-4|many|TRBJ2-2
CASSFLGSTGTGELFF
TGTGCCAGCAGTTTTTTGGGTTCCACCGGCACCGGGGAGCTGTTTTTT
>TRBD2|TRBV20-1|-|TRBJ2-1
CSAPGLAGGPRFF
TGCAGTGCCCCGGGACTAGCGGGGGGGCCGAGGTTCTTC
>TRBD1|TRBV12-3/TRBV12-4|many|TRBJ1-5
CASSNRGGQPQHF
TGTGCCAGCAGTAACAGGGGTGGTCAGCCCCAGCATTTT
>-|TRBV27|few|TRBJ2-5
CASSYVGPQETQYF
TGTGCCAGCAGTTATGTGGGCCCTCAAGAGACCCAGTACTTC
>-|TRBV4-3|many|TRBJ1-1
CASSQDGLNTEAFF
TGCGCCAGCAGCCAAGATGGCCTGAACACTGAAGCTTTCTTT
>-|TRBV19|once|TRBJ1-5
CASSIFGGPGNQPQHF
TGTGCCAGTAGTATCTTCGGGGGTCCGGGCAATCAGCCCCAGCATTTT
>-|TRBV10-3|-|TRBJ2-4
CAISEPTGAKNIQYF
TGTGCCATCAGTGAACCTACAGGGGCCAAAAACATTCAGTACTTC
>TRBD2|TRBV4-2|few|TRBJ2-3
CASSQVPSGRPDTQYF
TGTGCCAGCAGCCAAGTACCTAGCGGGAGGCCAGATACGCAGTATTTT
>-|TRBV7-2|-|TRBJ2-3
CASSLVPRGGTDTQYF
TGTGCCAGCAGCTTAGTTCCCCGCGGCGGCACAGATACGCAGTATTTT
>-|TRBV7-3|many|TRBJ2-5
CASSYSPQETQYF
TGTGCCAGCAGCTACTCGCCCCAAGAGACCCAGTACTTC
>TRBD1|TRBV5-1|many|TRBJ2-6
CASSRWDSSRMTSGANVLTF
TGCGCCAGCAGCCGATGGGACAGCAGCCGGATGACTTCTGGGGCCAACGTCCTGACTTTC
>-|TRBV24-1|many|TRBJ2-3
CATSDPDTRDPLYTQYF
TGTGCCACCAGTGACCCCGATACCCGGGACCCCCTGTATACGCAGTATTTT
>-|TRBV9|many|TRBJ2-5
CASSAQIQGRQETQYF
TGTGCCAGCAGCGCGCAAATTCAGGGACGCCAAGAGACCCAGTACTTC
>-|TRBV20-1|few|TRBJ2-5
CSARGGTTGRETQYF
TGCAGTGCTAGAGGGGGGACGACAGGGAGGGAGACCCAGTACTTC
>TRBD2|TRBV3-1|few|TRBJ2-1
CASSQDEVAGPEQFF
TGTGCCAGCAGCCAAGATGAGGTAGCGGGACCCGAGCAGTTCTTC
>-|TRBV11-3|-|TRBJ2-1
CASSTGQFNEQFF
TGTGCCAGCAGCACCGGACAGTTCAATGAGCAGTTCTTC
>-|TRBV6-5|many|TRBJ1-2
CATVDYGYTF
TGTGCGACAGTGGACTATGGCTACACCTTC
>-|TRBV4-1|few|TRBJ2-5
CASSQVTTTETQYF
TGCGCCAGCAGCCAAGTTACCACCACGGAGACCCAGTACTTC
>TRBD2|TRBV13|many|TRBJ2-1
CASSLITSGVIEQFF
TGTGCCAGCAGCTTAATAACTAGCGGGGTGATTGAGCAGTTCTTC
>-|TRBV4-3|-|TRBJ2-3
CASSQDLSTDTQYF
TGCGCCAGCAGCCAAGACCTAAGCACAGATACGCAGTATTTT
>-|TRBV2|-|TRBJ2-5
CASSDGSQETQYF
TGTGCCAGCAGTGATGGCAGCCAAGAGACCCAGTACTTC
>-|TRBV27|few|TRBJ2-1
CASSLAGRSYNEQFF
TGTGCCAGCAGTTTAGCGGGAAGGTCCTACAATGAGCAGTTCTTC
>-|TRBV24-1|few|TRBJ2-5
CATSDSSGRQETQYF
TGTGCCACCAGTGATTCTTCCGGCAGGCAAGAGACCCAGTACTTC
>TRBD2|TRBV20-1|few|TRBJ2-2
CSARELAGGSNTGELFF
TGCAGTGCTAGAGAACTAGCGGGGGGGTCTAACACCGGGGAGCTGTTTTTT
>-|TRBV5-5|few|TRBJ2-5
CASSGGDARQETQYF
TGTGCCAGCAGCGGAGGGGACGCCCGCCAAGAGACCCAGTACTTC
>-|TRBV6-5|few|TRBJ1-2
CASSYSILADGYTF
TGTGCCAGCAGTTACTCGATCCTGGCGGATGGCTACACCTTC
>-|TRBV2|few|TRBJ2-1
CASSVELYLSYNEQFF
TGTGCCAGCAGTGTGGAGCTCTACCTATCCTACAATGAGCAGTTCTTC
>TRBD1|TRBV10-3|-|TRBJ1-2
CAISQQGEGYGYTF
TGTGCCATTAGTCAACAGGGGGAAGGCTATGGCTACACCTTC
>-|TRBV12-3/TRBV12-4|-|TRBJ2-4
CASTRGTRENIQYF
TGTGCCAGCACTCGGGGGACTCGCGAAAACATTCAGTACTTC
>-|TRBV25-1|many|TRBJ2-2
CASSYGRNTGELFF
TGTGCCAGCAGCTACGGCCGGAACACCGGGGAGCTGTTTTTT
>-|TRBV19|-|TRBJ1-5
CASSPAGEGNQPQHF
TGTGCCAGTAGCCCGGCAGGGGAGGGCAATCAGCCCCAGCATTTT
>-|TRBV5-5|many|TRBJ2-2
CASSLWGSNTGELFF
TGTGCCAGCAGCTTGTGGGGGTCGAACACCGGGGAGCTGTTTTTT
>TRBD2|TRBV6-5|few|TRBJ2-5
CASSYTPSGKETQYF
TGTGCCAGCAGTTACACACCTAGCGGGAAAGAGACCCAGTACTTC
>-|TRBV5-1|many|TRBJ2-1
CASSLGGYNEQFF
TGCGCCAGCAGCTTGGGAGGCTACAATGAGCAGTTCTTC
>-|TRBV12-3/TRBV12-4|few|TRBJ1-1
CASSITGMNTEAFF
TGTGCCAGCAGTATAACGGGCATGAACACTGAAGCTTTCTTT
>TRBD2|TRBV5-1|-|TRBJ2-5
CASSQGLAGGPEETQYF
TGCGCCAGCAGCCAGGGACTAGCGGGGGGGCCGGAGGAGACCCAGTACTTC
>TRBD2|TRBV6-5|many|TRBJ2-1
CASRGEGRYNEQFF
TGTGCCAGCAGGGGGGAGGGCCGGTACAATGAGCAGTTCTTC
>TRBD1|TRBV12-3/TRBV12-4|-|TRBJ1-2
CASSLTGVGGYTF
TGTGCCAGCAGCCTGACAGGGGTTGGCGGCTACACCTTC
>-|TRBV4-2|-|TRBJ2-5
CASSQVVQETQYF
TGTGCCAGCAGCCAAGTGGTGCAGGAGACCCAGTACTTC
>TRBD2|TRBV20-1|few|TRBJ2-1
CSARKVAGDEQFF
TGCAGTGCTAGAAAGGTAGCGGGAGATGAGCAGTTCTTC
>-|TRBV6-9|few|TRBJ1-2
CASVPRVNYGYTF
TGTGCCAGCGTGCCCAGGGTGAACTATGGCTACACCTTC
>-|TRBV12-3/TRBV12-4|many|TRBJ2-5
CASSFGGPQETQYF
TGTGCCAGCAGTTTCGGGGGGCCGCAAGAGACCCAGTACTTC
>-|TRBV5-1|few|TRBJ2-1
CASTQTDSRLNNEQFF
TGCGCCAGCACCCAGACAGACTCGAGACTCAACAATGAGCAGTTCTTC